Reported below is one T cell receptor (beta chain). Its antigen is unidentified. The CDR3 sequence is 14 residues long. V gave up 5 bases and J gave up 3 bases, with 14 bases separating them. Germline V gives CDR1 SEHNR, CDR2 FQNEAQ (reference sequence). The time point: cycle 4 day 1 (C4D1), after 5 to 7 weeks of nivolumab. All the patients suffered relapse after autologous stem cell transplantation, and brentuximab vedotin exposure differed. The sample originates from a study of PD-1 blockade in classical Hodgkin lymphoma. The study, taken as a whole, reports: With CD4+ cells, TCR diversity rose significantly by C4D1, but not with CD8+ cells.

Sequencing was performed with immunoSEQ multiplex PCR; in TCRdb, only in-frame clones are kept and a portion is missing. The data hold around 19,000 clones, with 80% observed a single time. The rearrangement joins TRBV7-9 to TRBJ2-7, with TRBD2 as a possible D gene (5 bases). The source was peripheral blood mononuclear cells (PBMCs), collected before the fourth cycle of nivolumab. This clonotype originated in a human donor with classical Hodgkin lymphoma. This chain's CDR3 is CASSTNLRDYEQYF. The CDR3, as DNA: TGTGCCAGCAGCACCAACCTCCGGGACTACGAGCAGTACTTC.